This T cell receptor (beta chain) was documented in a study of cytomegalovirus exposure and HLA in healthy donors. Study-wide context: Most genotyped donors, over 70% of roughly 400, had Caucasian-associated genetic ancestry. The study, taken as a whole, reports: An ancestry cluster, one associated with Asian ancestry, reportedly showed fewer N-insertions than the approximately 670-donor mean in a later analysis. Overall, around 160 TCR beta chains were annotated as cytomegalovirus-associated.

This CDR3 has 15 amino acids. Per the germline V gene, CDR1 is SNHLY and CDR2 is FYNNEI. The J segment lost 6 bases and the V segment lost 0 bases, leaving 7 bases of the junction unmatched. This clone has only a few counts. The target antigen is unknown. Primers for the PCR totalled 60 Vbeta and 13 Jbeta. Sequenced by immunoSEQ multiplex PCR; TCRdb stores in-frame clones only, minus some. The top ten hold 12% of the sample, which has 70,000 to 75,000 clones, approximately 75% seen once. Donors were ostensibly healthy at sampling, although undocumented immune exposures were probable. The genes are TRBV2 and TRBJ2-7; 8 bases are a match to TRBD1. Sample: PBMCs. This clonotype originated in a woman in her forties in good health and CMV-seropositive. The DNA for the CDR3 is TGTGCCAGCAGTGAAGCTGGGGACAGGATGCGCGAGCAGTACTTC. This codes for CASSEAGDRMREQYF.